Each of the 14 T cell receptor beta chains below was sequenced from the same sample in a study of T cells in localized non-small cell lung cancer (dated by TCRdb to the early 2020s). Libraries were prepared through the immunoSEQ multiplex PCR assay. Drawn from immuneACCESS, this table holds only the in-frame rearrangements with V and J called that TCRdb kept. Clones are partly lost; checked studies trace under half to an unresolved V gene and leave the rest unexplained. For this sample the table gives 90,000 to 95,000 clones, of which roughly 87% were detected only once. 15% of the sample is in the top ten clones. Sequenced here: peripheral blood, sampled before any cancer treatment. Every receptor here comes from a man aged 40-75 years with stage I squamous cell lung carcinoma.

This chain joins TRBV6-5 and TRBJ1-5; D not resolved. CDR1 is MNHEY and CDR2 is SVGAGI in the germline V gene. V dropped 2 bases and J dropped 6 bases, with 17 bases sitting between them. This CDR3 comprises 16 residues. This chain's CDR3 is CASSYPTGGRGQPQHF. The CDR3 nucleotides read TGTGCCAGCAGTTACCCGACGGGAGGGCGAGGTCAGCCCCAGCATTTT.

This clone has just one count. The chain combines TRBV6-1 with TRBJ2-7; D remains ambiguous. The CDR3 covers 14 residues. Trimming removed 2 bases from V and 2 bases from J, with 10 bases in between. Germline assignment: CDR1 MNHNS and CDR2 SASEGT. CDR3 coding DNA: TGTGCCAGCAGTGAACAACCTCAGACCTACGAGCAGTACTTC. Protein sequence: CASSEQPQTYEQYF.

The V gene is TRBV7-9, the J gene TRBJ2-1, with 11 bases lining up with TRBD1. Trimming took 3 bases from V and 7 from J; bases not matched to a gene: 5. Germline assignment: CDR1 SEHNR and CDR2 FQNEAQ (reference sequence). This CDR3 is built from 15 residues. Written as DNA, the CDR3 is TGTGCCAGCAGCTTGGACAGGGGGCTTCGAAATGAGCAGTTCTTC. Protein: CASSLDRGLRNEQFF.

The CDR3 bases are TGTGCCAGCAGGGTTACAGGGAACACTGAAGCTTTCTTT. Translating gives CASRVTGNTEAFF. J is TRBJ1-1 and V is TRBV5-5; a possible D gene is TRBD1 (5 bases). The CDR3 runs 13 residues. CDR1 SGHKS and CDR2 YYEKEE come from the germline V gene (reference sequence). Trimming removed 5 bases at V and 1 base at J, with 9 bases between.

This clone occurred a few times. The chain carries TRBV15 and TRBJ1-1, with D maybe TRBD1 (6 bases). The germline V gene encodes CDR1 LNHNV and CDR2 YYDKDF (reference sequence). The germline V and J ends were trimmed by 9 bases and 0 bases, with 20 bases remaining between them. The CDR3 totals 16 residues. The CDR3 sequence: CATEFHTGAMNTEAFF. CDR3 DNA sequence: TGTGCCACAGAGTTTCACACGGGGGCCATGAACACTGAAGCTTTCTTT.

The chain joins TRBV6-6 to TRBJ1-5; TRBD1 aligns across 8 bases. Losses at the gene ends were 5 bases for V and 5 bases for J; bases not matched to a gene: 11. In germline, CDR1 is MNHNY, CDR2 SVGAGI (reference sequence). The CDR3 consists of 16 residues. CDR3 residues: CASSRGQGRFDQPQHF. CDR3 nucleotide sequence: TGTGCCAGCAGTCGCGGACAGGGAAGATTCGATCAGCCCCAGCATTTT.

The V and J genes are TRBV9 and TRBJ2-7, with TRBD1 identical over 10 bases. V lost 3 bases and J lost 3; bases outside the gene matches: 6. Per germline, CDR1 SGDLS and CDR2 YYNGEE. The CDR3 length is 15 residues. In DNA, the CDR3 is TGTGCCAGCAGCGCCTCGACAGGGGGCTTCTACGAGCAGTACTTC. It yields the protein CASSASTGGFYEQYF.

The chain combines TRBV5-1 with TRBJ1-2; D is uncertain. The V end lost 0 bases, the J end lost 8 bases, and 11 bases lay between the germline ends. CDR3 size: 13 residues. The V gene's germline CDR1 is SGHRS and CDR2 YFSETQ. This CDR3 is CASSLAPGGGYTF. DNA for the CDR3: TGCGCCAGCAGCTTGGCCCCAGGAGGAGGCTACACCTTC.

This clone was seen only once. This sequence joins TRBV9 and TRBJ2-1; perhaps TRBD2 as D (7 bases). Germline CDR1 SGDLS, CDR2 YYNGEE. Trimming stripped 3 bases from V and 0 bases from J, with 25 bases between. The CDR3 has 20 residues. Written as DNA, the CDR3 is TGTGCCAGCAGCGGAGGCCCTACTAGCGCAGGGGTAAGCTCCTACAATGAGCAGTTCTTC. Its translation: CASSGGPTSAGVSSYNEQFF.

The chain recombines TRBV18 with TRBJ2-2; no clear D gene. This CDR3 is 15 amino acids long. Germline V lookup: CDR1 KGHSH, CDR2 LQKENI. Trimming took 5 bases from V and 5 from J, leaving 15 bases between them. CDR3: CASSSSLSGTGELFF. The DNA for the CDR3 is TGTGCCAGCTCATCAAGTCTTTCCGGAACCGGGGAGCTGTTTTTT. Full variable domain (outside the CDR3, taken from reference TRBV18 and TRBJ2-2): NAGVMQNPRHLVRRRGQEARLRCSPMKGHSHVYWYRQLPEEGLKFMVYLQKENIIDESGMPKERFSAEFPKEGPSILRIQQVVRGDSAAYFCASSSSLSGTGELFFGEGSRLTVL.

The chain joins TRBV7-7 to TRBJ2-3; 7 bases agree with TRBD2. V was pared by 5 bases and J by 4 bases, with 6 bases of the junction left unmatched. Germline V gives CDR1 SSHAT, CDR2 FNYEAQ (reference sequence). The CDR3 consists of 14 residues. The CDR3 sequence: CASSQRLASDTQYF. In DNA form, the CDR3 reads TGTGCCAGCAGCCAGAGACTAGCCTCAGATACGCAGTATTTT.

The rearrangement joins TRBV5-1 to TRBJ2-5, with 13 bases aligning to TRBD2. Trimming cost V 1 base and J 3 bases; bases outside gene matches: 3. This CDR3 region has 16 residues. Germline CDR1 SGHRS, CDR2 YFSETQ. In nucleotides, the CDR3 is TGCGCCAGCAGCTTGTTAACTAGCGGGGGGGAAGAGACCCAGTACTTC. This codes for CASSLLTSGGEETQYF.

This chain joins TRBV7-3 and TRBJ2-7; D is ambiguous. This CDR3 is 14 amino acids long. Trimming cost V 2 bases and J 2 bases, with 10 bases left between them. From germline, CDR1 is SGHTA and CDR2 FQGTGA. The CDR3 reads CASSLSPGPYEQYF. The CDR3 DNA reads TGTGCCAGCAGCTTATCTCCAGGCCCCTACGAGCAGTACTTC.

The rearrangement links TRBV7-6 to TRBJ2-2; 7 positions match TRBD2. Per germline, CDR1 SGHVS and CDR2 FNYEAQ. The CDR3 totals 17 residues. The trim removed 0 bases at V and 2 bases at J, leaving 6 bases unmatched. The CDR3 sequence is CASSLAGAGSNTGELFF. In DNA, the CDR3 is TGTGCCAGCAGCTTAGCTGGAGCGGGGAGTAACACCGGGGAGCTGTTTTTT.